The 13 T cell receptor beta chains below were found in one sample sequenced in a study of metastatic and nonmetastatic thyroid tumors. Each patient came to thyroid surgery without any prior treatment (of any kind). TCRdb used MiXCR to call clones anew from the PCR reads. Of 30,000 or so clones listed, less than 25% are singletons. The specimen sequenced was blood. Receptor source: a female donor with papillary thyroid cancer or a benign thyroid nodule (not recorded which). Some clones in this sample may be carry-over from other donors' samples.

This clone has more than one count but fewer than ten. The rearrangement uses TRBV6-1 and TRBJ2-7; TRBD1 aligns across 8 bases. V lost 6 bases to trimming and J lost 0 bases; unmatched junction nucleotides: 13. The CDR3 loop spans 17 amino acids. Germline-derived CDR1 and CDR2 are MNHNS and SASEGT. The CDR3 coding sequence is TGTGCCAGCAGCTCCCCGGACAGGGTAGGGGGCTCCTACGAGCAGTACTTC. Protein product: CASSSPDRVGGSYEQYF.

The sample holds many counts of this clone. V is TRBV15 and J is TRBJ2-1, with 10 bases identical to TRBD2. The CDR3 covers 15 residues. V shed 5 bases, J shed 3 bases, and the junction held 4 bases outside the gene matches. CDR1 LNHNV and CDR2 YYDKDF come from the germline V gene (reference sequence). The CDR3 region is CATSRRTSGYNEQFF. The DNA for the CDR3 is TGTGCCACCAGCCGCCGGACTAGCGGCTACAATGAGCAGTTCTTC.

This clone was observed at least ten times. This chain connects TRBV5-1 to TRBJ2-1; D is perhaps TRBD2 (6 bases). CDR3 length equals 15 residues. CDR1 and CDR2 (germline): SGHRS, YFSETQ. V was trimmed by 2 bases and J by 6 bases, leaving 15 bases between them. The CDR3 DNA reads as TGCGCCAGCAGCTTTACGGGGGAAACTACCAATGAGCAGTTCTTC. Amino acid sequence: CASSFTGETTNEQFF.

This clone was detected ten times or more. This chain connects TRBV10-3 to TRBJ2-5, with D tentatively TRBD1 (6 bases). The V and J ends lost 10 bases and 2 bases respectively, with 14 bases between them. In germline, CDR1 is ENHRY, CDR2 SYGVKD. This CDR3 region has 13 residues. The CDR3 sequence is CATARGIQETQYF. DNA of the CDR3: TGTGCCACAGCAAGGGGGATACAAGAGACCCAGTACTTC.

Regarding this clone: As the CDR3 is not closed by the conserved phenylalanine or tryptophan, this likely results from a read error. CDR3 in DNA: TGCGCCAGCTCTTACCACAGGGCAGCGAGGTCCAATGAGCAGTTCTCC. Translating gives CASSYHRAARSNEQFS. The chain employs TRBV10-1 and TRBJ2-1; D perhaps matches TRBD1 (6 bases). The CDR3 is made up of 16 amino acids. Trimming stripped 8 bases from V and 6 bases from J, with 23 bases between. Looked up from germline, CDR1 is WNHNN and CDR2 is SYGVQD (reference sequence).

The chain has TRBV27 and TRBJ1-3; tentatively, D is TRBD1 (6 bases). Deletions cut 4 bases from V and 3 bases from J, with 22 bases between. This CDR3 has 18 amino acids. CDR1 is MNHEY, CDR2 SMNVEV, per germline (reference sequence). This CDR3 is CASSSLYPTATGGNTIYF. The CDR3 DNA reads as TGTGCCAGCAGTTCTCTATACCCAACGGCGACAGGTGGAAACACCATATATTTT.

DNA of the CDR3: TGCAGTGCTAGTCAGGGGGGATTCTACGAGCAGTACTTC. This translates into CSASQGGFYEQYF. The chain is built from TRBV20-1 and TRBJ2-7; a possible D gene is TRBD1 (7 bases). There are 13 residues in the CDR3. Trimming removed 3 bases from V and 3 bases from J, with 12 bases in between. Germline V gives CDR1 DFQATT, CDR2 SNEGSKA (reference sequence).

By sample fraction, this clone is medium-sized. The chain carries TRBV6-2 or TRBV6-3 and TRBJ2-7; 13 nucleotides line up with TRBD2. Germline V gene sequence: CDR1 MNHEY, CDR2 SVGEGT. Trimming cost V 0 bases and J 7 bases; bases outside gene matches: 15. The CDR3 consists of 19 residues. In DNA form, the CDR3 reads TGTGCCAGCAGTTACTCCGGACTAGCGGGAGCCCCGGCCTACGCGGAGCAGTACTTC. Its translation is CASSYSGLAGAPAYAEQYF.

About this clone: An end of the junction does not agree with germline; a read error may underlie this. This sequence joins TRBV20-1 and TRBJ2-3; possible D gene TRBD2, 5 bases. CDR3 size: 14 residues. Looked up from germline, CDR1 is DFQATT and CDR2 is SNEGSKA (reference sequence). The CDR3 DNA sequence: TGCGGTGCTAAGTTCGGGAAAACCACAGATACGCAGTATTTT. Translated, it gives CGAKFGKTTDTQYF.

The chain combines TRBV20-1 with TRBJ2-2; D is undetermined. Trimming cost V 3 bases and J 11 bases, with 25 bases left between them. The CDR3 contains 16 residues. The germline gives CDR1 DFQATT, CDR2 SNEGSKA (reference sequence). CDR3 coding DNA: TGCAGTGCTAGCAGTGTAGGACGCTTGAACACCGCAGAGCTGTTTTTT. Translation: CSASSVGRLNTAELFF.

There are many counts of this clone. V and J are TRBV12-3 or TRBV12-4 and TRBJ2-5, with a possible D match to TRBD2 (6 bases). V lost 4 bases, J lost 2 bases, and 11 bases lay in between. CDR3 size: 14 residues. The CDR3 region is CASSSKSGQETQYF. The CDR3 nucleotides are TGTGCCAGCAGTTCGAAAAGCGGGCAAGAGACCCAGTACTTC.

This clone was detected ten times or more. The CDR3 region has the DNA TGTGCCAGTAGTACTTACAATGAGCAGTTCTTC. Protein sequence: CASSTYNEQFF. V is TRBV19 and J is TRBJ2-1; D ambiguous. The CDR3 runs to 11 residues. Germline V CDR1 and CDR2: LNHDA, SQIVND (reference sequence). V was shortened by 4 bases and J by 4 bases, with 2 bases between the two germline ends.

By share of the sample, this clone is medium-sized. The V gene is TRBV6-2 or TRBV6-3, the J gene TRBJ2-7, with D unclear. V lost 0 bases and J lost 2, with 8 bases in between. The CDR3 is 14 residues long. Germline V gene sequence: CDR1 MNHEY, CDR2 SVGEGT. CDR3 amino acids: CASSYSYSTYEQYF. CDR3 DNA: TGTGCCAGCAGTTACTCTTACAGCACCTACGAGCAGTACTTC.